These T cell receptor beta chains were read from a single sample in a study of blood T cell repertoires in COVID-19. Repertoires were generated with immunoSEQ multiplex PCR, while TCRdb's copy carries only in-frame clones and drops some. The profile shows about 160,000 clones, approximately 83% of them singletons. Sequenced sample: peripheral blood. These receptors all stem from a woman older than 75 with active or convalescent COVID-19. Each CDR3 is given with its conserved first and last residue. Fields, in order: J gene, clone size, V gene, D gene, CDR3 protein, CDR3 DNA. A D gene is named only where the DNA matches it firmly. The size field is filled for only some rows; it gives once, few, many or a size class.

J gene: TRBJ2-3
clone size: -
V gene: TRBV24-1
D gene: -
CDR3 protein: CATSQTSTDTQYF
CDR3 DNA: TGTGCCACCAGCCAAACTAGCACAGATACGCAGTATTTT

J gene: TRBJ1-2
clone size: -
V gene: TRBV18
D gene: TRBD1
CDR3 protein: CASSPATGADSGYTF
CDR3 DNA: TGTGCCAGCTCACCCGCAACAGGGGCTGATTCTGGCTACACCTTC

J gene: TRBJ1-1
clone size: once
V gene: TRBV6-6
D gene: TRBD1
CDR3 protein: CASSPPGGGGEAFF
CDR3 DNA: TGTGCCAGCAGCCCCCCGGGAGGGGGCGGTGAAGCTTTCTTT

J gene: TRBJ2-1
clone size: -
V gene: TRBV2
D gene: TRBD2
CDR3 protein: CASGGQGLAGYNEQFF
CDR3 DNA: TGTGCCAGCGGGGGCCAGGGACTAGCGGGGTACAATGAGCAGTTCTTC

J gene: TRBJ1-1
clone size: -
V gene: TRBV6-5
D gene: TRBD1
CDR3 protein: CASSYIRGQVAFF
CDR3 DNA: TGTGCCAGCAGTTACATCAGGGGGCAGGTAGCTTTCTTT

J gene: TRBJ1-2
clone size: -
V gene: TRBV7-8
D gene: TRBD1
CDR3 protein: CASSLRTGTGDGYTF
CDR3 DNA: TGTGCCAGCAGCCTCCGGACAGGGACGGGCGATGGCTACACCTTC

J gene: TRBJ1-5
clone size: -
V gene: TRBV27
D gene: TRBD1
CDR3 protein: CASSLSGTGSQPQHF
CDR3 DNA: TGTGCCAGCAGTTTATCTGGGACAGGGAGTCAGCCCCAGCATTTT

J gene: TRBJ1-1
clone size: -
V gene: TRBV7-2
D gene: -
CDR3 protein: CASSSGELGLGTEAFF
CDR3 DNA: TGTGCCAGCAGCTCGGGGGAGCTGGGGTTAGGCACTGAAGCTTTCTTT

J gene: TRBJ1-2
clone size: -
V gene: TRBV5-4
D gene: TRBD1
CDR3 protein: CASNNPNQGGYGYTF
CDR3 DNA: TGTGCCAGCAACAACCCCAACCAGGGGGGATATGGCTACACCTTC

J gene: TRBJ1-1
clone size: -
V gene: TRBV6-5
D gene: -
CDR3 protein: CASRARFRENTEAFF
CDR3 DNA: TGTGCCAGCAGGGCCCGGTTCAGGGAAAACACTGAAGCTTTCTTT

J gene: TRBJ2-2
clone size: -
V gene: TRBV18
D gene: -
CDR3 protein: CASSPRGGYTGELFF
CDR3 DNA: TGTGCCAGCTCACCACGTGGCGGATACACCGGGGAGCTGTTTTTT

J gene: TRBJ2-2
clone size: -
V gene: TRBV7-9
D gene: -
CDR3 protein: CASSFGGSGTGELFF
CDR3 DNA: TGTGCCAGCAGCTTTGGAGGAAGCGGCACCGGGGAGCTGTTTTTT

J gene: TRBJ1-3
clone size: -
V gene: TRBV6-6
D gene: -
CDR3 protein: CASSPPGLEGNTIYF
CDR3 DNA: TGTGCCAGCAGCCCCCCGGGACTGGAGGGAAACACCATATATTTT

J gene: TRBJ1-6
clone size: -
V gene: TRBV19
D gene: TRBD1
CDR3 protein: CASSATGGSPLHF
CDR3 DNA: TGTGCCAGTAGTGCCACAGGGGGTTCACCCCTCCACTTT

J gene: TRBJ1-6
clone size: -
V gene: TRBV3-1/TRBV3-2
D gene: -
CDR3 protein: CASASGGSSPLHF
CDR3 DNA: TGTGCCAGCGCCTCGGGGGGGAGTTCACCCCTCCACTTT

J gene: TRBJ2-7
clone size: -
V gene: TRBV19
D gene: -
CDR3 protein: CASGGGQQYF
CDR3 DNA: TGTGCCAGTGGGGGGGGCCAGCAGTACTTC

J gene: TRBJ2-7
clone size: -
V gene: TRBV4-1
D gene: -
CDR3 protein: CASSQMHPGSYEQYF
CDR3 DNA: TGCGCCAGCAGCCAAATGCATCCGGGTTCCTACGAGCAGTACTTC

J gene: TRBJ1-5
clone size: few
V gene: TRBV18
D gene: TRBD1
CDR3 protein: CASSPGTDDQPQHF
CDR3 DNA: TGTGCCAGCTCACCGGGGACAGACGATCAGCCCCAGCATTTT

J gene: TRBJ2-3
clone size: few
V gene: TRBV7-6
D gene: TRBD2
CDR3 protein: CASSIGLAGRSDTQYF
CDR3 DNA: TGTGCCAGCAGCATTGGACTAGCGGGGCGGTCAGATACGCAGTATTTT

J gene: TRBJ2-7
clone size: -
V gene: TRBV3-1/TRBV3-2
D gene: TRBD1
CDR3 protein: CASSQTGGEQYF
CDR3 DNA: TGTGCCAGCAGTCAAACAGGGGGAGAGCAGTACTTC

J gene: TRBJ1-1
clone size: -
V gene: TRBV11-2
D gene: -
CDR3 protein: CASSLGGWTEAFF
CDR3 DNA: TGTGCCAGCAGCTTGGGGGGGTGGACTGAAGCTTTCTTT

J gene: TRBJ2-7
clone size: -
V gene: TRBV5-4
D gene: -
CDR3 protein: CASSLRTGTYEQYF
CDR3 DNA: TGTGCCAGCAGCCTCAGGACGGGAACCTACGAGCAGTACTTC

J gene: TRBJ2-3
clone size: once
V gene: TRBV10-1
D gene: -
CDR3 protein: CASSDRISSTDTQYF
CDR3 DNA: TGCGCCAGCAGCGACAGAATCTCTAGCACAGATACGCAGTATTTT

J gene: TRBJ2-3
clone size: -
V gene: TRBV9
D gene: -
CDR3 protein: CASSVGQTTDTQYF
CDR3 DNA: TGTGCCAGCAGCGTAGGACAGACCACAGATACGCAGTATTTT

J gene: TRBJ2-1
clone size: -
V gene: TRBV7-2
D gene: TRBD2
CDR3 protein: CASSLVGGGVSYNEQFF
CDR3 DNA: TGTGCCAGCAGCTTAGTAGGCGGGGGGGTATCCTACAATGAGCAGTTCTTC

J gene: TRBJ1-5
clone size: -
V gene: TRBV18
D gene: -
CDR3 protein: CASSQGGVSNQPQHF
CDR3 DNA: TGTGCCAGCTCACAAGGAGGGGTTAGTAATCAGCCCCAGCATTTT

J gene: TRBJ2-2
clone size: -
V gene: TRBV7-9
D gene: -
CDR3 protein: CASGRNTGELFF
CDR3 DNA: TGTGCCAGCGGGCGAAACACCGGGGAGCTGTTTTTT

J gene: TRBJ1-2
clone size: -
V gene: TRBV4-1
D gene: TRBD1
CDR3 protein: CASSPGQGFYGYTF
CDR3 DNA: TGCGCCAGCAGCCCGGGACAGGGCTTTTATGGCTACACCTTC